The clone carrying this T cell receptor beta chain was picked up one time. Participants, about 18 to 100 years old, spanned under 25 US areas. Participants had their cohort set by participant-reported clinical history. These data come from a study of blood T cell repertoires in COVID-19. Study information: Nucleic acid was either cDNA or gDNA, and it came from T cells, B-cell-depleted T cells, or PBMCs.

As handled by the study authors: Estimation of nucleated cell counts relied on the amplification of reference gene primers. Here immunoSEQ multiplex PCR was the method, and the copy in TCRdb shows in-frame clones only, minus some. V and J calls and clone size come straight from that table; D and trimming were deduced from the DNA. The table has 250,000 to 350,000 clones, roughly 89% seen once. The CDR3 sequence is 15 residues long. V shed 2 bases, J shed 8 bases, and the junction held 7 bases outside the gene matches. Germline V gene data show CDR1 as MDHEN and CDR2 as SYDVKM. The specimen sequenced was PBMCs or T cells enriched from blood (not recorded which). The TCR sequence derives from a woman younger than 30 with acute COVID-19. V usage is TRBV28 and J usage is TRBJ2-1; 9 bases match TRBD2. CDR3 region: CASSLRLAGSYEQFF. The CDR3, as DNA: TGTGCCAGCAGTTTACGGCTAGCGGGAAGTTATGAGCAGTTCTTC.